The 23 T cell receptor beta chains below were found in one sample sequenced in a study of T cell responses to AZD1222 COVID-19 vaccine. Sequencing used immunoSEQ multiplex PCR; TCRdb keeps in-frame clones, though not all of them. The sample has approximately 85,000 clones, roughly nine tenths seen once. The sample here was peripheral blood, taken on day 0 of AZD1222 vaccination. These receptors were taken from an adult in good health.

The chain has TRBV10-2 and TRBJ1-2; D gene ambiguous. The CDR3 sequence is 13 residues long. V was pared by 6 bases and J by 0 bases, with 8 bases between. Germline CDR1 WSHSY, CDR2 SAAADI. The chain's CDR3 is CASSPGTNYGYTF. CDR3 bases: TGCGCCAGCAGCCCAGGAACTAACTATGGCTACACCTTC.

The chain combines TRBV19 with TRBJ2-6; 8 bases agree with TRBD1. The germline CDR1 and CDR2 sequences are LNHDA and SQIVND (reference sequence). J lost 1 base, V lost 5 bases, and 13 bases had no gene match. The CDR3 has 19 residues. CDR3 sequence reads: CASSRNMPGTGSGANVLTF. The DNA for the CDR3 is TGTGCCAGTAGTCGAAACATGCCCGGGACAGGTTCTGGGGCCAACGTCCTGACTTTC.

The chain has TRBV2 and TRBJ1-1; D is perhaps TRBD1 (5 bases). V was cut by 8 bases and J by 2 bases, with 12 bases left in between. CDR3 length: 13 amino acids. CDR1 and CDR2 (germline): SNHLY, FYNNEI. The CDR3 DNA reads TGTGCCAGCGCCCGGGACTCCAACACTGAAGCTTTCTTT. Translation gives CASARDSNTEAFF.

The CDR3 DNA reads as TGTGCCAGCTACAGAGGGACCGAGACTAGTAACATTCAGTACTTC. It specifies CASYRGTETSNIQYF. The genes are TRBV5-8 and TRBJ2-4; D is perhaps TRBD2 (6 bases). The germline V gene encodes CDR1 SGHTS and CDR2 YDEGEE. This CDR3 region has 15 residues. Trimming cost V 7 bases and J 7 bases, with 21 bases left between them.

The chain uses TRBV9 and TRBJ2-1; D is possibly TRBD2 (6 bases). Germline CDR1 reads SGDLS; CDR2 reads YYNGEE. The ends were cut back, 0 bases at V and 8 bases at J, with 9 bases in the middle. The CDR3 loop spans 13 amino acids. CDR3 nucleotide sequence: TGTGCCAGCAGCGTAGCGGGAGTCTATGAGCAGTTCTTC. Its protein is CASSVAGVYEQFF.

This chain connects TRBV6-5 to TRBJ2-1; 12 positions match TRBD2. The V gene's germline CDR1 is MNHEY and CDR2 SVGAGI. The V and J ends lost 4 bases and 8 bases, in that order; junction bases with no gene match: 9. The CDR3 runs to 16 residues. The CDR3 protein is CASSSPSGRAGDEQFF. The CDR3 coding sequence is TGTGCCAGCAGTTCACCTAGCGGGAGGGCTGGCGATGAGCAGTTCTTC.

V is TRBV11-2 and J is TRBJ2-2, with D perhaps matching TRBD1 (7 bases). Germline V gives CDR1 SGHAT, CDR2 FQNNGV. V gave up 4 bases and J gave up 4 bases, with 19 bases separating them. The CDR3 sequence is 17 residues long. The CDR3, as DNA: TGTGCCAGCAGCTCCAGGAAGGGGCAGGGGGGCACCGGGGAGCTGTTTTTT. This codes for CASSSRKGQGGTGELFF.

This rearrangement joins TRBV6-5 to TRBJ1-1; tentatively, D is TRBD1 (6 bases). V lost 4 bases to trimming and J lost 3 bases, with 12 bases between them. The CDR3 is 14 amino acids. The germline V gene encodes CDR1 MNHEY and CDR2 SVGAGI. The CDR3: CASSSLGGDTEAFF. The CDR3 DNA follows: TGTGCCAGCAGTTCCCTAGGGGGGGACACTGAAGCTTTCTTT.

This clone was found once. The V and J genes are TRBV20-1 and TRBJ1-1, with D perhaps matching TRBD1 (6 bases). Trimming cost V 7 bases and J 7 bases, with 10 bases left between them. CDR3 length equals 10 residues. Germline CDR1 DFQATT, CDR2 SNEGSKA (reference sequence). The CDR3 here is CSVYRVEAFF. The CDR3 coding sequence is TGCAGTGTTTACAGGGTTGAAGCTTTCTTT.

This chain connects TRBV6-2 or TRBV6-3 to TRBJ1-1; the match to TRBD1 covers 9 bases. CDR1 and CDR2 from the germline V gene are MNHEY and SVGEGT. The length of the CDR3 is 16 residues. Trimming removed 5 bases from V and 0 bases from J; junction bases left unmatched: 7. CDR3 bases: TGTGCCAGCAGTGACGGGACAGGGAGAATGAACACTGAAGCTTTCTTT. Amino acid sequence: CASSDGTGRMNTEAFF.

The V and J genes are TRBV9 and TRBJ2-2; 12 bases match TRBD2. The CDR3 is made up of 17 amino acids. Germline values: CDR1 SGDLS, CDR2 YYNGEE. With V trimmed by 4 bases and J by 0 bases, 4 bases remained unmatched. CDR3 nucleotide sequence: TGTGCCAGCAGCACCGGGACTAGCGGGCCGAACACCGGGGAGCTGTTTTTT. It translates to CASSTGTSGPNTGELFF. Based on the CDR3 plus reference TRBV9 and TRBJ2-2, the full variable domain is DSGVTQTPKHLITATGQRVTLRCSPRSGDLSVYWYQQSLDQGLQFLIQYYNGEERAKGNILERFSAQQFPDLHSELNLSSLELGDSALYFCASSTGTSGPNTGELFFGEGSRLTVL.

The rearrangement links TRBV2 to TRBJ1-1; D ambiguous. The germline V gene has CDR1 SNHLY and CDR2 FYNNEI. The length of the CDR3 is 12 residues. Trimming pared 4 bases from V and 4 bases from J, leaving 7 bases between. CDR3 amino acids: CASSVSGTEAFF. The CDR3 bases are TGTGCCAGCAGTGTTAGTGGCACTGAAGCTTTCTTT.

The rearrangement joins TRBV2 to TRBJ2-7; unclear D gene. The CDR3 spans 11 residues. Between the trimmed V and J ends, which lost 5 bases and 0 bases, there was a span of 2 bases. Germline CDR1 SNHLY, CDR2 FYNNEI. In DNA form, the CDR3 reads TGTGCCAGCAGTCCCTCCTACGAGCAGTACTTC. Translation: CASSPSYEQYF. The complete variable domain, with remaining parts taken from reference TRBV2 and TRBJ2-7, reads EPEVTQTPSHQVTQMGQEVILRCVPISNHLYFYWYRQILGQKVEFLVSFYNNEISEKSEIFDDQFSVERPDGSNFTLKIRSTKLEDSAMYFCASSPSYEQYFGPGTRLTVT.

This chain links TRBV9 with TRBJ1-3, with D perhaps TRBD1 (5 bases). Per the germline V gene, CDR1 is SGDLS and CDR2 is YYNGEE. Trimming removed 0 bases from V and 0 bases from J, with 7 bases in between. This CDR3 is 15 amino acids long. The CDR3: CASSVEGVSGNTIYF. CDR3 bases: TGTGCCAGCAGCGTAGAAGGGGTCTCTGGAAACACCATATATTTT.

This clone occurred a few times. The chain combines TRBV7-8 with TRBJ2-1; 9 nucleotides match TRBD1. Germline CDR1 SGHVS, CDR2 FQNEAQ. The CDR3 extends over 15 amino acids. With 3 bases clipped from V and 5 bases from J, the junction kept 5 bases outside the gene matches. The CDR3 DNA reads TGTGCCAGCAGCTTCCGACAGGGGGATAACAATGAGCAGTTCTTC. Protein sequence: CASSFRQGDNNEQFF.

The sample holds a few counts of this clone. For the CDR3, the DNA is TGTGCCAGTACCGGACAGGGGGGGACTGAAGCTTTCTTT. Encoded protein: CASTGQGGTEAFF. The rearrangement uses TRBV19 and TRBJ1-1; 10 bases agree with TRBD1. The CDR3 contains 13 residues. Looked up from germline, CDR1 is LNHDA and CDR2 is SQIVND (reference sequence). Trimming took 7 bases from V and 5 from J; bases not matched to a gene: 4.

The J gene is TRBJ1-1, the V gene TRBV6-5, with D uncertain. V was clipped by 6 bases and J by 2 bases, with 7 bases between them. Germline CDR1 MNHEY, CDR2 SVGAGI. This CDR3 comprises 12 residues. The CDR3 sequence: CASSRQNTEAFF. The CDR3 nucleotides are TGTGCCAGCAGCCGTCAAAACACTGAAGCTTTCTTT.

This clone came up once. V gene TRBV9 combines with J gene TRBJ2-3, with D possibly being TRBD2 (5 bases). The CDR3 contains 17 residues. Trimming took 3 bases from V and 1 from J, leaving 18 bases between them. CDR1 and CDR2 (germline): SGDLS, YYNGEE. The CDR3 DNA follows: TGTGCCAGCAGCGCCCCTAAACAAGGACTCCGCACAGATACGCAGTATTTT. It codes for CASSAPKQGLRTDTQYF.

The chain carries TRBV5-6 and TRBJ1-6, with TRBD1 matching 8 bases. Germline CDR1 reads SGHDT; CDR2 reads YYEEEE. After removal of 1 base from V and 8 bases from J, the junction contained 5 bases not matched to a gene. The CDR3 totals 15 residues. For the CDR3, the DNA is TGTGCCAGCAGCTTGATGGACAGGGACTATTCACCCCTCCACTTT. Translating it yields CASSLMDRDYSPLHF.

The chain couples TRBV7-2 to TRBJ1-1; 7 bases are shared with TRBD1. Germline-derived CDR1 and CDR2 are SGHTA and FQGNSA. The CDR3 runs 14 residues. Trimming removed 3 bases from V and 5 bases from J; junction bases left unmatched: 6. CDR3 DNA sequence: TGTGCCAGCAGCTTTTACAGGGGTGCAACTGAAGCTTTCTTT. Translated, it gives CASSFYRGATEAFF.

The rearrangement joins TRBV19 to TRBJ1-5; D not resolved. Germline CDR1 reads LNHDA; CDR2 reads SQIVND (reference sequence). V was clipped by 9 bases and J by 0 bases, with 15 bases between them. The CDR3 consists of 15 residues. The DNA for the CDR3 is TGTGCCAGCCTTAGTGGGCGGAGTAGCAATCAGCCCCAGCATTTT. Amino acids: CASLSGRSSNQPQHF.

This clone was counted a single time. The chain recombines TRBV19 with TRBJ2-3; weak D call: TRBD1 (6 bases). This CDR3 comprises 13 residues. Germline loops: CDR1 LNHDA, CDR2 SQIVND (reference sequence). Trimming cost V 4 bases and J 4 bases, with 9 bases left between them. The chain's CDR3 is CASSKGVADTQYF. In nucleotides, the CDR3 is TGTGCCAGTAGTAAGGGGGTCGCAGATACGCAGTATTTT.

V is TRBV19 and J is TRBJ1-5; D ambiguous. CDR1 and CDR2 (germline): LNHDA, SQIVND (reference sequence). The CDR3 is made up of 14 amino acids. Trimming stripped 6 bases from V and 5 bases from J, with 14 bases between. The CDR3: CASSEVARDQPQHF. CDR3 nucleotides: TGTGCCAGTAGCGAAGTCGCGCGGGATCAGCCCCAGCATTTT. Using reference TRBV19 and TRBJ1-5 for the parts outside the CDR3, the full variable domain is DGGITQSPKYLFRKEGQNVTLSCEQNLNHDAMYWYRQDPGQGLRLIYYSQIVNDFQKGDIAEGYSVSREKKESFPLTVTSAQKNPTAFYLCASSEVARDQPQHFGDGTRLSIL.